This T cell receptor (beta chain) was retrieved from a study of cytomegalovirus exposure and HLA in healthy donors. Study results and caveats: A list of approximately 160 TCR beta chains associated with cytomegalovirus was given. Per published reports, the classifier diagnosed cytomegalovirus status with high specificity and sensitivity.

Sequenced by immunoSEQ multiplex PCR; TCRdb stores in-frame clones only, minus some. The sample includes over 85,000 clones, around 87% seen only once; the top ten take around 1.4%. The V and J ends lost 4 bases and 7 bases, in that order; junction bases with no gene match: 6. The germline gives CDR1 SGHRS, CDR2 YFSETQ. The CDR3 totals 13 residues. Turning to this clone: Its antigen remains unidentified.

The source is a woman aged 25 to 45 in good health and CMV-seropositive. The material sequenced was PBMCs. This sequence joins TRBV5-1 and TRBJ1-1; the match to TRBD1 covers 8 bases. CDR3 region: CASSRGQGGEAFF. DNA for the CDR3: TGCGCCAGCAGCCGAGGACAGGGTGGTGAAGCTTTCTTT.